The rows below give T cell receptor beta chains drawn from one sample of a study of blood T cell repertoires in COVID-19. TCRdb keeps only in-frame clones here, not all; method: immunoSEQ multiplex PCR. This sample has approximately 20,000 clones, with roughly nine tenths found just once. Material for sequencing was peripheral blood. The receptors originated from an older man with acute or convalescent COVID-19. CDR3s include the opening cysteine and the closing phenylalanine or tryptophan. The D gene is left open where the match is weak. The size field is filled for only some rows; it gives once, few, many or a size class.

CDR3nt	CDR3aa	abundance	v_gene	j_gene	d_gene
TGTGCCAGCAGCTTGGCCGGGATCAGCGGCCACGAGCAGTACTTC	CASSLAGISGHEQYF	NA	TRBV5-4	TRBJ2-7	NA
TGCGCCAGCAGCTTGTGGGGACAGCAGAACACTGAAGCTTTCTTT	CASSLWGQQNTEAFF	NA	TRBV5-1	TRBJ1-1	TRBD1
TGTGCCAGCAGCGCTCCCCCGGGTTACAATGAGCAGTTCTTC	CASSAPPGYNEQFF	NA	TRBV9	TRBJ2-1	NA
TGTGCCAGCAGCCCCCGGACAGGCGATAATTCACCCCTCCACTTT	CASSPRTGDNSPLHF	NA	TRBV3-1/TRBV3-2	TRBJ1-6	TRBD1
TGTGCCAGTAAAGAAAGGGGGACGACCAATCAGCCCCAGCATTTT	CASKERGTTNQPQHF	NA	TRBV19	TRBJ1-5	NA
TGTGCCAGCAGTTCTACAGGGGTCTATGGCTACACCTTC	CASSSTGVYGYTF	NA	TRBV6-2/TRBV6-3	TRBJ1-2	TRBD1
TGTGCCAGTAGTATGCGCGTGGGACAGGTCCCGAATCAGCCCCAGCATTTT	CASSMRVGQVPNQPQHF	NA	TRBV19	TRBJ1-5	TRBD1
TGTGCCAGCAGCTTTCGGGGACACTTAATCTCTGGGGCCAACGTCCTGACTTTC	CASSFRGHLISGANVLTF	NA	TRBV7-9	TRBJ2-6	NA
TGTGCCACCAGTGATTCGACTAGCTCCTACAATGAGCAGTTCTTC	CATSDSTSSYNEQFF	NA	TRBV24-1	TRBJ2-1	NA
TGCGCCAGCAGCCAAGATTCGAGACAGGGGTTTAACACTGAAGCTTTCTTT	CASSQDSRQGFNTEAFF	NA	TRBV4-3	TRBJ1-1	TRBD1
TGTGCCAGCTCACCCGCCTCCGGGGACTACTCCTACAATGAGCAGTTCTTC	CASSPASGDYSYNEQFF	NA	TRBV18	TRBJ2-1	TRBD2
TGTGCCAGCAGCTTGGGAGGGGACATCTCCACAGATACGCAGTATTTT	CASSLGGDISTDTQYF	NA	TRBV7-2	TRBJ2-3	NA
TGCGCCAGCAGCCAACTGACAGGAAAGGACACCGGGGAGCTGTTTTTT	CASSQLTGKDTGELFF	NA	TRBV4-3	TRBJ2-2	NA
TGCAGCGCGGACCAGGCTACCGGAAACACCATATATTTT	CSADQATGNTIYF	NA	TRBV29-1	TRBJ1-3	NA
TGTGCCAGCAGCTGGAGGGGTAGCTCTGGAAACACCATATATTTT	CASSWRGSSGNTIYF	NA	TRBV7-9	TRBJ1-3	NA
TGTGCCAGCAGTTCTACTAATGAAAAACTGTTTTTT	CASSSTNEKLFF	NA	TRBV5-5	TRBJ1-4	NA
TGTGCCAGCAGCTTCAACTACGAGCAGTACTTC	CASSFNYEQYF	NA	TRBV5-4	TRBJ2-7	NA
TGTGCCAGCAGCTTAGGGGCGGCGCTCACCTACGAGCAGTACTTC	CASSLGAALTYEQYF	NA	TRBV7-3	TRBJ2-7	NA
TGTGCCAGCAGCTTGGGACTAGCGGGAGGGATAGACGAGCAGTTCTTC	CASSLGLAGGIDEQFF	once	TRBV9	TRBJ2-1	TRBD2
TGCGCCAGCAGGAGGGCGTTTTATAATTCACCCCTCCACTTT	CASRRAFYNSPLHF	few	TRBV4-1	TRBJ1-6	NA
TGCGCCAGCAGCTCAACAGGGGCGGACACTGAAGCTTTCTTT	CASSSTGADTEAFF	NA	TRBV5-1	TRBJ1-1	TRBD1
TGTGCCAGCTCACCGACAGGGGTATCCTACGAGCAGTACTTC	CASSPTGVSYEQYF	NA	TRBV18	TRBJ2-7	TRBD1
TGTGCCAGCAGCCAAAATCCAGGGGTCGGTGAGCAGTTCTTC	CASSQNPGVGEQFF	NA	TRBV14	TRBJ2-1	NA
TGTGCCAGCAGTTACTCCCCGCCCACAGAGTCAGATACGCAGTATTTT	CASSYSPPTESDTQYF	NA	TRBV6-5	TRBJ2-3	NA
TGTGCCAGCCGCGGCGGGGGGGGGCCCCAAGAGACCCAGTACTTC	CASRGGGGPQETQYF	medium-sized	TRBV9	TRBJ2-5	TRBD2
TGTGCCAGTAGTAATGGACACGGATCGTATAGCAATCAGCCCCAGCATTTT	CASSNGHGSYSNQPQHF	NA	TRBV19	TRBJ1-5	NA
TGTGCCAGCAGTTTCGGGACAGGGCGCTACGAGCAGTACTTC	CASSFGTGRYEQYF	NA	TRBV2	TRBJ2-7	TRBD1
TGCGCCAGCAGCTTGGGAGGACAGGGGGCCAACGTCCTGACTTTC	CASSLGGQGANVLTF	NA	TRBV5-1	TRBJ2-6	NA
TGCGCCAGCAGCCAAGAAGTCCAGGGGCTTTTCGGCTACACCTTC	CASSQEVQGLFGYTF	NA	TRBV4-3	TRBJ1-2	NA
TGTGCCAGCAGCCTAGGACAGGGATTCCACGAGCAGTACTTC	CASSLGQGFHEQYF	NA	TRBV14	TRBJ2-7	TRBD1
TGTGCCAGCAGCTTAGCGGGAGCAGTCGGGGAGCTGTTTTTT	CASSLAGAVGELFF	NA	TRBV6-5	TRBJ2-2	TRBD2
TGTGCCAGCAGTGATATGACGGGGTCTCAGCCCCAGCATTTT	CASSDMTGSQPQHF	NA	TRBV2	TRBJ1-5	NA
TGTGCCAGCAGCTTAAATCGGCAGGGAGGCTACACCTTC	CASSLNRQGGYTF	NA	TRBV11-2	TRBJ1-2	NA
TGTGCCAGCAGCTCCGATCAGGGGTCCCACGAGCAGTACTTC	CASSSDQGSHEQYF	NA	TRBV5-4	TRBJ2-7	NA
TGTGCCAGCAGCTTAGCGGCCTCTCCGGGAAATGAAAAACTGTTTTTT	CASSLAASPGNEKLFF	NA	TRBV7-9	TRBJ1-4	NA
TGTGCCAGTAGTGACAGGACAGGTAGCAATCAGCCCCAGCATTTT	CASSDRTGSNQPQHF	NA	TRBV19	TRBJ1-5	TRBD1
TGTGCCAGCAGTACCCAACAGTACAAGCTACACTTC	CASSTQQYKLHF	NA	TRBV12-3/TRBV12-4	TRBJ2-7	NA
TGTGCCAGCAGCTTCAGACCGGGACAGGGGGCGATCAATGAGCAGTTCTTC	CASSFRPGQGAINEQFF	NA	TRBV7-3	TRBJ2-1	TRBD1
TGTGCCAGCTCACCACAATTCACGGGGGGATCCTATGGCTACACCTTC	CASSPQFTGGSYGYTF	NA	TRBV18	TRBJ1-2	NA
TGTGCCAGCACCTCTGTAGACAGGGGGGATCTCGAGCAGTACTTC	CASTSVDRGDLEQYF	NA	TRBV6-5	TRBJ2-7	TRBD1
TGCGCCAGCGGGCGAGACAGGGGAGCGGGCAATGAGCAGTTCTTC	CASGRDRGAGNEQFF	few	TRBV4-1	TRBJ2-1	TRBD1
TGTGCCAGCTCACCGCCTACGGCGGGTCCCACAGATACGCAGTATTTT	CASSPPTAGPTDTQYF	NA	TRBV18	TRBJ2-3	NA
TGTGCCAGCAGCCAGGGACAGGGGGCCTACTATGGCTACACCTTC	CASSQGQGAYYGYTF	NA	TRBV3-1/TRBV3-2	TRBJ1-2	TRBD1
TGTGCCAGTACCGCGGACCAAGAGGGCTTCAGCACAGATACGCAGTATTTT	CASTADQEGFSTDTQYF	NA	TRBV19	TRBJ2-3	NA
TGTGCCAGCAGTTATCGGGCTAGCGCCTACTCAACCTACGAGCAGTACTTC	CASSYRASAYSTYEQYF	NA	TRBV27	TRBJ2-7	NA
TGTGCCAGCAGCTTAGGTCCTAGCGGAGTTCCTCTCAGCTCCTACGAGCAGTACTTC	CASSLGPSGVPLSSYEQYF	NA	TRBV5-5	TRBJ2-7	TRBD2
TGTGCCAGCAGTGGGACATATTACTACGAGCAGTACTTC	CASSGTYYYEQYF	NA	TRBV27	TRBJ2-7	NA
TGTGCCAGCAGCCTCCAGACAGGACGCACAGATACGCAGTATTTT	CASSLQTGRTDTQYF	NA	TRBV14	TRBJ2-3	NA
TGTGCCAGCAGTTTATTTATCAATGGCGGAGGGGTGGGTGAGCAGTTCTTC	CASSLFINGGGVGEQFF	NA	TRBV28	TRBJ2-1	NA
TGTGCCAGCAGCTTAAACAGGGGGGACTATGGCTACACCTTC	CASSLNRGDYGYTF	few	TRBV7-9	TRBJ1-2	TRBD1
TGTGCCATAGGACAGGGTTCGAGCGGCTACACCTTC	CAIGQGSSGYTF	NA	TRBV10-3	TRBJ1-2	TRBD1
TGTGCTAGTCAGGGGGCGACCACTGAAGCTTTCTTT	CASQGATTEAFF	NA	TRBV12-5	TRBJ1-1	TRBD1
TGTGCCAGCCGGGCGGGATTTCCCCACTACGAGCAGTACTTC	CASRAGFPHYEQYF	NA	TRBV6-5	TRBJ2-7	NA